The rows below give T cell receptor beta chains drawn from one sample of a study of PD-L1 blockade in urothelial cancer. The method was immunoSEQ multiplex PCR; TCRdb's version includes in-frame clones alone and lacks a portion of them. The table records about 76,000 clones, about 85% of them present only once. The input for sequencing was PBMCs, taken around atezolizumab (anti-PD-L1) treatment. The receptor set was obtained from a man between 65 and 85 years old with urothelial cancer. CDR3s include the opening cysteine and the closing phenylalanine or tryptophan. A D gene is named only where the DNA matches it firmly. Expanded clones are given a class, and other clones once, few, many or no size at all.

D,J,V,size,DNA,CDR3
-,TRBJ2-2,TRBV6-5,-,TGTGCCAGCAGTTACTCGGTTGGGCGGAACACCGGGGAGCTGTTTTTT,CASSYSVGRNTGELFF
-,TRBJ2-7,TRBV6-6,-,TGTGCCAGCAGTACGCTAGCGAACAAGAACGAGCAGTACTTC,CASSTLANKNEQYF
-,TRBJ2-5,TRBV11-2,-,TGTGCCAGCAGCCCGCGTTATTCATCACAAGAGACCCAGTACTTC,CASSPRYSSQETQYF
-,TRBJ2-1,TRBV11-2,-,TGTGCCAGCAGCCCAGGCAGGGTCTCTCCCCGACCGTTCTTC,CASSPGRVSPRPFF
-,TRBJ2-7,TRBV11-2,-,TGTGCCAGCAGCTCCCACCCTTGGAGGGGTCCTCTCTCCTACGAGCAGTACTTC,CASSSHPWRGPLSYEQYF
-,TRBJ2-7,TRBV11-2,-,TGTGCCAGCAGCTTACTCTTGCAAGCGGGCGAGCAGTACTTC,CASSLLLQAGEQYF
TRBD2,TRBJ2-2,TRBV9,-,TGTGCCAGCAGCGTAGGACTAGCGGGAGGATCCGGGGAGCTGTTTTTT,CASSVGLAGGSGELFF
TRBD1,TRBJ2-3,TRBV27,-,TGTGCCAGCAGTTTAGTCACAGGGGCAGATACGCAGTATTTT,CASSLVTGADTQYF
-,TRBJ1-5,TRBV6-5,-,TGTGCCAGCAAAACGGTGAGAAATAGCAATCAGCCCCAGCATTTT,CASKTVRNSNQPQHF
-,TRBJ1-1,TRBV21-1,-,TGTGCCAGCAGGAACAGCCACACAGGGGGCCGGGAGAACACTGAAGCTTTCTTT,CASRNSHTGGRENTEAFF
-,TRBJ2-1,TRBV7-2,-,TGTGCCAGCAGCTTTGGGACTGACTACAATGAGCAGTTCTTC,CASSFGTDYNEQFF
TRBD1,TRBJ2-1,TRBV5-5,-,TGTGCCAGCAGCTTGACAGGGGTCTTGTTGAGCTCCTACAATGAGCAGTTCTTC,CASSLTGVLLSSYNEQFF
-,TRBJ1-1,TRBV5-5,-,TGTGCCAGCAGCCTTCTAGACAGGACCACTGAAGCTTTCTTT,CASSLLDRTTEAFF
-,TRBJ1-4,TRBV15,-,TGTGCCACCAGCAGGTTTGGACAGAGCGAAAAACTGTTTTTT,CATSRFGQSEKLFF
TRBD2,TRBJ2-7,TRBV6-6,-,TGTGCCAGCAGACCGACTAGCGGGAATGGCGAGCAGTACTTC,CASRPTSGNGEQYF
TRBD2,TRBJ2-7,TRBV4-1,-,TGCGCCAGCAGCCAAGCGGCTAGCGGGTACTACGAGCAGTACTTC,CASSQAASGYYEQYF
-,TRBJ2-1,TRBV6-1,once,TGTGCCAGCGTTGAGGATGAGCAGTTCTTC,CASVEDEQFF
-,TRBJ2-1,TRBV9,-,TGTGCCAGCAGCGTAGGGGGGCTGAGGGATGAGCAGTTCTTC,CASSVGGLRDEQFF
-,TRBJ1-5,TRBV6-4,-,TGTGCCAGCAGTGACTCGGACACGGGTACGCCCCAGCATTTT,CASSDSDTGTPQHF
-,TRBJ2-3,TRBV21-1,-,TGTGCCAGCAGCACTGGGTATCGGGCGGGAGCGAGCACAGATACGCAGTATTTT,CASSTGYRAGASTDTQYF
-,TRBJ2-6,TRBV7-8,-,TGTGCCAGCAGCTTAGAGGTCGCGGTTTCCTACTCTGGGGCCAACGTCCTGACTTTC,CASSLEVAVSYSGANVLTF
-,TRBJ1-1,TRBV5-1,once,TGCGCCAGCAGGCAATCACAGAACACTGAAGCTTTCTTT,CASRQSQNTEAFF